This T cell receptor beta chain was captured by sequencing in a study of CD8 T cells in Susac syndrome. General study results and limits: It was acknowledged in the study that its TCR sequencing and HLA analysis involved a relatively small number of individuals.

Notes on this clonotype: What it recognizes is unknown.

Reverse transcription of roughly 0.5 to 1 ug RNA was carried out with random hexamers. TCRdb re-called the immunoSEQ multiplex PCR reads with MiXCR, one entry per CDR3 protein. The table has roughly 180,000 distinct CDR3 sequences, about 95% seen once. Trimming removed 6 bases from V and 4 bases from J; junction bases left unmatched: 2. The CDR3 has 14 amino acids. Germline CDR1 is MGHDK and CDR2 is SYGVNS. TCR beta sequences were obtained from blood CD8+ and CD4+ T cells. The sample taken for sequencing was CD4+ T cells from PBMCs. This chain links TRBV25-1 with TRBJ2-1; the match to TRBD2 covers 11 bases. This clonotype originated in a human donor in good health. CDR3 region: CASSGTSGYNEQFF. For the CDR3, the DNA is TGTGCCAGCAGCGGGACTAGCGGTTACAATGAGCAGTTCTTC.